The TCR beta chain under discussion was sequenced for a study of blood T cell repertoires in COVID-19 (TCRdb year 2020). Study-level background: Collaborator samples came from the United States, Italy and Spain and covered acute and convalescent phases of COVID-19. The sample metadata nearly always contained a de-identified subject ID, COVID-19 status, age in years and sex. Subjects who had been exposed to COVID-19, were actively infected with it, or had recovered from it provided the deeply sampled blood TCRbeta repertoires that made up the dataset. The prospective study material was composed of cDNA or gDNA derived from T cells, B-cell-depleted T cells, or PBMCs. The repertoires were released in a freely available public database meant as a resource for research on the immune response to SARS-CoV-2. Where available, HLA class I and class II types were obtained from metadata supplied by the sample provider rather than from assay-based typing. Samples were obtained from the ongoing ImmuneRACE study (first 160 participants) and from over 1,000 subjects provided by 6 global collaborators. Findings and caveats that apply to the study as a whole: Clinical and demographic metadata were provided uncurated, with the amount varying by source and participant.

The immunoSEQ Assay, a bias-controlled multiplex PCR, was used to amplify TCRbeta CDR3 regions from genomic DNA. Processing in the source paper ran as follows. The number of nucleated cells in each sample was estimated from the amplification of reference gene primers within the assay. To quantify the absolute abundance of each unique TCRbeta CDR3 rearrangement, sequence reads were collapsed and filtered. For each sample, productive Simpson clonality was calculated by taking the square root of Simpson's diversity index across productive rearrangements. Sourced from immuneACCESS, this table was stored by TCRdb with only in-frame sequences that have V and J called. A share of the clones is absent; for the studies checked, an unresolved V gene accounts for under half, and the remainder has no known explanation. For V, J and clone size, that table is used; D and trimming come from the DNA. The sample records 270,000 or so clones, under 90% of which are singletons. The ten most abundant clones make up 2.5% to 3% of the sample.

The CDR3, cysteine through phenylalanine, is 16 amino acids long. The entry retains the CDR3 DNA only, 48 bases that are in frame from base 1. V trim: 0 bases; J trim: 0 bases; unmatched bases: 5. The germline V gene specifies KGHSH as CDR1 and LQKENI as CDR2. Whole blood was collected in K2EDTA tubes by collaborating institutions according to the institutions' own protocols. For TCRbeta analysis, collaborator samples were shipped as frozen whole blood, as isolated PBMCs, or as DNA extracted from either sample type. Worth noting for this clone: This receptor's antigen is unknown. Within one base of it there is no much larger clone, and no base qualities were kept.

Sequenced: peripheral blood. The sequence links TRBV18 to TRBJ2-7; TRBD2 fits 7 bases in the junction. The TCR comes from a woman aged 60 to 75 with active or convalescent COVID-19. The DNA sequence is TGTGCCAGCTCACCACCGGTGGGGGGGAGCTCCTACGAGCAGTACTTC. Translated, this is CASSPPVGGSSYEQYF.